The 17 T cell receptor beta chains presented below share a single source sample, sequenced in a study of Ad26.COV2.S vaccination and SARS-CoV-2 variants. Using immunoSEQ multiplex PCR, the repertoire was profiled, and TCRdb retains in-frame clones only, with some absent. The data contain about 430,000 clones, more than 80% of them seen just once; the ten biggest clones take up 9% to 15%. Treatment noted: over 15 received Ad26.COV2.S at low or high dose, single or two shots; 5 received placebo; per-sample allocation not given. Day 63 after the first vaccine or placebo injection was the time point for sampling. The sequenced sample was peripheral blood, obtained in a trial of Ad26.COV2.S vaccine versus placebo. All receptors derive from a person aged 18 to 65 who received the Ad26.COV2.S COVID-19 vaccine or a placebo.

This clone was seen only once. This chain uses TRBV5-4 with TRBJ2-5; 10 bases map to TRBD1. The junction had 7 bases not matched to a gene; V was cut back by 4 bases and J by 4 bases. The CDR3 has 15 amino acids. Per the germline V gene, CDR1 is SGHNT and CDR2 is YYREEE (reference sequence). The CDR3 protein is CASSLGQGSGETQYF. For the CDR3, the DNA is TGTGCCAGCAGCCTGGGACAGGGGAGCGGAGAGACCCAGTACTTC.

This clone was seen a single time. The rearrangement links TRBV10-3 to TRBJ2-4; 10 bases map to TRBD1. CDR1 and CDR2 from the germline V gene are ENHRY and SYGVKD. CDR3 length: 11 amino acids. Germline trimming cut 11 bases from V and 16 bases from J; bases unmatched to any gene: 11. The CDR3 nucleotides are TGTGCCTCCTCAGGGGGACAGGGGAATTACTTC. Encoded protein: CASSGGQGNYF.

J is TRBJ1-1 and V is TRBV5-4, with D unclear. The ends were cut back, 4 bases at V and 9 bases at J, with 16 bases in the middle. CDR3 length equals 13 residues. CDR1 and CDR2 (germline): SGHNT, YYREEE (reference sequence). CDR3 in DNA: TGTGCCAGCAGCCTCCGGCCTCAAGTGAAAGCTTTCTTT. As protein: CASSLRPQVKAFF.

The chain is built from TRBV10-1 and TRBJ2-5; 8 bases align to TRBD2. CDR3 length: 15 residues. The ends lost 3 bases at V and 5 bases at J; junction bases unmatched: 8. Germline V gives CDR1 WNHNN, CDR2 SYGVQD (reference sequence). Here the CDR3 DNA reads TGCGCCAGCAGTGATTCAGCGGGAGTTGGTGAGACCCAGTACTTC. Translated: CASSDSAGVGETQYF.

V gene TRBV18 combines with J gene TRBJ2-7; D gene ambiguous. This CDR3 has 15 amino acids. Trimming removed 0 bases from V and 0 bases from J, with 9 bases in between. Germline lookup yields CDR1 KGHSH and CDR2 LQKENI. In nucleotides, the CDR3 is TGTGCCAGCTCACCACCGGGCACGAGCTCCTACGAGCAGTACTTC. It yields the protein CASSPPGTSSYEQYF.

The rearrangement joins TRBV4-3 to TRBJ2-2; D remains ambiguous. Per germline, CDR1 LGHNA and CDR2 YSLEER. Trimming left V 0 bases short and J 6 bases short, with 8 bases between. The CDR3 is 14 amino acids. This CDR3 reads CASSQDWVAGELFF. The CDR3 DNA reads as TGCGCCAGCAGCCAAGATTGGGTGGCCGGGGAGCTGTTTTTT.

The chain links TRBV4-2 to TRBJ2-7, with a tentative D call TRBD1 (5 bases). CDR3 length: 16 amino acids. V dropped 0 bases and J dropped 0 bases, with 12 bases sitting between them. From germline, CDR1 is LGHNA and CDR2 YNFKEQ. CDR3 loop: CASSQEQDFSSYEQYF. CDR3 coding DNA: TGTGCCAGCAGCCAAGAACAGGATTTTAGCTCCTACGAGCAGTACTTC.

This chain links TRBV21-1 with TRBJ1-1; TRBD1, the table's D call, lacks a check against the DNA. TRBV21-1 represents a pseudogene. CDR3 length equals 15 residues. The CDR3, as DNA: TGTGCCAGCAGCAACCACAGGGCTATGAACACTGAAGCTTTCTTT. It is translated as CASSNHRAMNTEAFF.

CDR3 sequence: CATSRDRLAGGNEQFF. CDR3 sequence (DNA): TGTGCCACCAGCAGAGATAGACTAGCGGGAGGAAACGAGCAGTTCTTC. The gene calls are TRBV15 and TRBJ2-1; 13 bases fit TRBD2. The CDR3 has 16 residues. Unmatched junction bases numbered 6, after V lost 0 bases and J lost 10 bases. CDR1 is LNHNV and CDR2 is YYDKDF in the germline V gene (reference sequence).

The chain combines TRBV11-2 with TRBJ2-7; weak D call: TRBD2 (5 bases). Trimming cost V 5 bases and J 4 bases, with 12 bases left between them. The CDR3 contains 13 residues. CDR1 is SGHAT and CDR2 is FQNNGV in the germline V gene. The CDR3 nucleotides are TGTGCCAGCAGCCAGCTGACGGGGTACGAGCAGTACTTC. Protein sequence: CASSQLTGYEQYF.

V and J are TRBV30 and TRBJ1-6; D remains ambiguous. Trimming cost V 7 bases and J 0 bases, with 13 bases left between them. This CDR3 has 15 residues. Germline loops: CDR1 GTSNPN, CDR2 SVGIG (reference sequence). This CDR3 is CAFSVGSSYNSPLHF. CDR3 DNA sequence: TGTGCCTTCAGCGTCGGGAGCTCCTATAATTCACCCCTCCACTTT.

The V gene is TRBV7-2, the J gene TRBJ2-1; 7 nucleotides agree with TRBD1. After removal of 5 bases from V and 9 bases from J, the junction contained 13 bases not matched to a gene. The CDR3 is made up of 15 amino acids. Germline V gene sequence: CDR1 SGHTA, CDR2 FQGNSA. This CDR3 reads CASSPSRDSLGEQFF. In DNA form, the CDR3 reads TGTGCCAGCAGCCCTAGCCGGGACAGTTTAGGTGAGCAGTTCTTC.

This clone was observed a single time. V is TRBV30 and J is TRBJ2-7, with 7 bases identical to TRBD2. The germline V gene has CDR1 GTSNPN and CDR2 SVGIG (reference sequence). The CDR3 covers 14 residues. Trimming took 0 bases from V and 2 from J; bases not matched to a gene: 4. CDR3 sequence: CAWSVRGRTYEQYF. The CDR3 DNA reads TGTGCCTGGAGTGTCCGCGGGAGAACCTACGAGCAGTACTTC.

The chain combines TRBV7-9 with TRBJ2-5; 9 nucleotides agree with TRBD1. Germline trimming cut 6 bases from V and 2 bases from J; bases unmatched to any gene: 4. Germline assignment: CDR1 SEHNR and CDR2 FQNEAQ (reference sequence). This CDR3 region has 14 residues. The CDR3 region has the DNA TGTGCCAGCAGTCTCGACAGGGGGCAAGAGACCCAGTACTTC. It translates to CASSLDRGQETQYF. Together with reference TRBV7-9 and TRBJ2-5, the CDR3 gives the full variable domain: DTGVSQNPRHKITKRGQNVTFRCDPISEHNRLYWYRQTLGQGPEFLTYFQNEAQLEKSRLLSDRFSAERPKGSFSTLEIQRTEQGDSAMYLCASSLDRGQETQYFGPGTRLLVL.

The CDR3 DNA is TGTGCCAGCAGCCCCGGGGGGCGGGAGCACAATGAGCAGTTCTTC. Translated, it gives CASSPGGREHNEQFF. The rearrangement uses TRBV7-8 and TRBJ2-1; D is perhaps TRBD2 (7 bases). V shed 5 bases and J shed 5 bases, with 16 bases lying between them. Per germline, CDR1 SGHVS and CDR2 FQNEAQ. The CDR3 contains 15 residues. Full variable domain (missing parts from reference TRBV7-8 and TRBJ2-1): GAGVSQSPRYKVAKRGQDVALRCDPISGHVSLFWYQQALGQGPEFLTYFQNEAQLDKSGLPSDRFFAERPEGSVSTLKIQRTQQEDSAVYLCASSPGGREHNEQFFGPGTRLTVL.

This chain links TRBV5-5 with TRBJ1-1; tentatively, D is TRBD1 (5 bases). The germline gives CDR1 SGHKS, CDR2 YYEKEE (reference sequence). CDR3 length: 15 amino acids. The V gene lost 0 bases and the J gene lost 1 base, with 10 bases spanning the gap. The chain's CDR3 is CASSLVHRPNTEAFF. The CDR3 DNA reads as TGTGCCAGCAGCTTGGTGCACAGGCCGAACACTGAAGCTTTCTTT.

The chain uses TRBV19 and TRBJ2-3; D is possibly TRBD2 (5 bases). This CDR3 region has 15 residues. Germline V gene lookup returns CDR1 LNHDA and CDR2 SQIVND (reference sequence). Trimming removed 5 bases from V and 0 bases from J, with 12 bases in between. In DNA, the CDR3 is TGTGCCAGTAGTTCCCTGGGGAGAAGCACAGATACGCAGTATTTT. The encoded protein is CASSSLGRSTDTQYF.